A selection of T cell receptor beta chains follows, all from one sample in a study of cytomegalovirus exposure and HLA in healthy donors. Repertoires were generated with immunoSEQ multiplex PCR, while TCRdb's copy carries only in-frame clones and drops some. The sample is made up of fewer than 250,000 clones, and the top ten hold roughly 0.98% of it. Sequenced sample: PBMCs. The receptors were gathered from a woman aged 25-40 years in good health and CMV-seropositive. Both conserved end residues are part of each CDR3. The order of the fields is V gene, CDR3 length, D gene, J gene, CDR3 protein. The D gene is left open where the match is weak.

v_gene: TRBV4-2; len: 18; d_gene: -; j_gene: TRBJ2-2; CDR3aa: CASSQDSWGTPNTGELFF
v_gene: TRBV6-5; len: 15; d_gene: TRBD1; j_gene: TRBJ2-7; CDR3aa: CASRTPGQGFHEQYF
v_gene: TRBV28; len: 15; d_gene: TRBD2; j_gene: TRBJ2-7; CDR3aa: CASSGRTSGRYEQYF
v_gene: TRBV5-1; len: 13; d_gene: -; j_gene: TRBJ1-1; CDR3aa: CASRRGRDTEAFF
v_gene: TRBV4-3; len: 14; d_gene: -; j_gene: TRBJ2-1; CDR3aa: CASSQEQVYNEQFF
v_gene: TRBV4-3; len: 15; d_gene: -; j_gene: TRBJ2-1; CDR3aa: CASSQSGLAPNEQFF
v_gene: TRBV7-9; len: 11; d_gene: -; j_gene: TRBJ2-3; CDR3aa: CASSGGDTQYF
v_gene: TRBV5-1; len: 15; d_gene: -; j_gene: TRBJ1-2; CDR3aa: CASSLVTASSYGYTF
v_gene: TRBV6-1; len: 14; d_gene: -; j_gene: TRBJ2-7; CDR3aa: CASSDLTGPYEQYF
v_gene: TRBV15; len: 15; d_gene: TRBD1; j_gene: TRBJ1-4; CDR3aa: CATSRIQGAGEKLFF